These 20 T cell receptor beta chains share one sample of origin, sequenced in a study of T cells after yellow fever vaccination. A single record per CDR3 protein comes from TCRdb applying MiXCR to the 5' RACE reads. The sample shows roughly 310,000 distinct CDR3 sequences, around 3.6% of them seen only once. The sequencing used PBMCs, collected on the day of the yellow fever booster vaccination. These receptors came from a man aged 18 to 35 who received the YFV17D yellow fever vaccine.

The rearrangement uses TRBV4-3 and TRBJ1-1; 7 nucleotides align to TRBD1. The CDR3 extends over 16 amino acids. V gave up 3 bases and J gave up 6 bases; unmatched junction bases: 13. Germline assignment: CDR1 LGHNA and CDR2 YSLEER. Here the CDR3 reads CASSQYLLQGNAEAFF. As DNA, the CDR3 is TGCGCCAGCAGCCAGTATCTTTTACAGGGGAATGCTGAAGCTTTCTTT.

The V gene is TRBV24-1, the J gene TRBJ2-4, with 14 bases lining up with TRBD2. CDR3 size: 19 residues. The germline CDR1 and CDR2 sequences are KGHDR and SFDVKD. V dropped 4 bases and J dropped 4; count of bases not matched to a gene: 11. Here the CDR3 DNA reads TGTGCCACCAGTGAGAGGACTAGCGGGGGGCGACAGGAAAAAAACATTCAGTACTTC. Translated, it gives CATSERTSGGRQEKNIQYF.

This clonotype was detected only a few times. The J gene is TRBJ1-2, the V gene TRBV1; the table assigns TRBD1, which was not confirmed against the DNA. TRBV1 represents a pseudogene. CDR3 length: 15 amino acids. The CDR3 region has the DNA TGCACCAGCAGCCCCTACAGGGGGCGCAGCTATGGCTACACCTTC. This sequence encodes CTSSPYRGRSYGYTF.

This clonotype was observed at least ten times. The chain uses TRBV7-2 and TRBJ2-7; D not certain. Trimming took 3 bases from V and 2 from J, leaving 11 bases between them. Germline CDR1 is SGHTA and CDR2 is FQGNSA. CDR3 length: 14 residues. CDR3 DNA sequence: TGTGCCAGCAGCTTCAGTCGATTCACCTACGAGCAGTACTTC. Encoded protein: CASSFSRFTYEQYF.

The rearrangement joins TRBV19 to TRBJ1-2; tentative D call: TRBD1 (5 bases). Between the trimmed V and J ends, which lost 5 bases and 2 bases, there was a span of 15 bases. From germline, CDR1 is LNHDA and CDR2 SQIVND (reference sequence). CDR3 length equals 15 residues. CDR3: CASSPLSRDNYGYTF. CDR3 DNA sequence: TGTGCCAGTAGTCCCCTTTCCCGGGACAACTATGGCTACACCTTC. Based on the CDR3 plus reference TRBV19 and TRBJ1-2, the full variable domain is DGGITQSPKYLFRKEGQNVTLSCEQNLNHDAMYWYRQDPGQGLRLIYYSQIVNDFQKGDIAEGYSVSREKKESFPLTVTSAQKNPTAFYLCASSPLSRDNYGYTFGSGTRLTVV.

This chain connects TRBV12-3 or TRBV12-4 to TRBJ1-5; D is unresolved. This CDR3 is built from 15 residues. Trimming took off 2 bases at V and 4 bases at J, with 12 bases between the two ends. The DNA of the CDR3 is TGTGCCAGCAGTTTATTCCCACTGGGGAATCAGCCCCAGCATTTT. It is translated as CASSLFPLGNQPQHF.

This clonotype was detected a few times. The chain joins TRBV4-3 to TRBJ2-4; TRBD1 aligns across 9 bases. There are 21 residues in the CDR3. V lost 3 bases to trimming and J lost 0 bases; unmatched junction nucleotides: 18. CDR1 is LGHNA, CDR2 YSLEER, per germline. The CDR3 bases are TGCGCCAGCAGCCAGGAGCCTCCGGGACAGGGTTATTTTCAAGCCAAAAACATTCAGTACTTC. Its protein product is CASSQEPPGQGYFQAKNIQYF.

V usage is TRBV9 and J usage is TRBJ1-3; possible D gene TRBD1, 5 bases. Germline CDR1 and CDR2: SGDLS and YYNGEE. This CDR3 comprises 16 residues. The germline V and J ends were trimmed by 4 bases and 3 bases, with 17 bases remaining between them. The CDR3 is CASSPRWGLSGNTIYF. The CDR3 DNA reads TGTGCCAGCAGCCCAAGGTGGGGCTTGAGTGGAAACACCATATATTTT. Full variable domain (missing parts from reference TRBV9 and TRBJ1-3): DSGVTQTPKHLITATGQRVTLRCSPRSGDLSVYWYQQSLDQGLQFLIQYYNGEERAKGNILERFSAQQFPDLHSELNLSSLELGDSALYFCASSPRWGLSGNTIYFGEGSWLTVV.

This clonotype was detected many times. This chain uses TRBV9 with TRBJ2-7; maybe TRBD2 (5 bases). V lost 4 bases and J 1 base, leaving 9 bases between the germline ends. Per the germline V gene, CDR1 is SGDLS and CDR2 is YYNGEE. The CDR3 consists of 13 residues. The CDR3 reads CASSKRDSYEQYF. DNA of the CDR3: TGTGCCAGCAGCAAGAGGGATTCCTACGAGCAGTACTTC.

The genes are TRBV3-1 and TRBJ2-7, with D unclear. This CDR3 spans 16 amino acids. Looked up from germline, CDR1 is LGHDT and CDR2 is YNNKEL (reference sequence). Deletions cut 0 bases from V and 4 bases from J, with 16 bases between. The CDR3 bases are TGTGCCAGCAGCCAAGATCGATGGCAGCTACGATACGAGCAGTACTTC. Encoded protein: CASSQDRWQLRYEQYF.

The gene calls are TRBV29-1 and TRBJ1-1; 7 nucleotides line up with TRBD1. V shed 5 bases and J 5 bases; nucleotides not matched to a gene: 8. Germline V gene lookup returns CDR1 SQVTM and CDR2 ANQGSEA. This CDR3 comprises 13 residues. CDR3 sequence (DNA): TGCAGCGTTATAACAGGGGAGCAGACTGAAGCTTTCTTT. The encoded protein is CSVITGEQTEAFF.

Ten or more counts support this clonotype. The chain employs TRBV7-9 and TRBJ2-5, with D possibly matching TRBD1 (6 bases). CDR1 and CDR2 (germline): SEHNR, FQNEAQ (reference sequence). This CDR3 is 12 amino acids long. V was clipped by 5 bases and J by 3 bases, with 7 bases between them. CDR3 amino acids: CASSGGKETQYF. In DNA, the CDR3 is TGTGCCAGCAGCGGGGGCAAAGAGACCCAGTACTTC.

This clonotype was detected ten times or more. This rearrangement joins TRBV6-6 to TRBJ2-6; no firm D call. V lost 5 bases to trimming and J lost 4 bases, with 12 bases between them. The length of the CDR3 is 15 residues. Germline CDR1 is MNHNY and CDR2 is SVGAGI (reference sequence). The CDR3 DNA sequence: TGTGCCAGCAGTGTAAGGCAATCCGGGGCCAACGTCCTGACTTTC. Translation gives CASSVRQSGANVLTF.

This clonotype came up many times. The J gene is TRBJ2-7, the V gene TRBV20-1; TRBD1 is a possible D gene (5 bases). This CDR3 has 15 residues. Trimming shortened V by 5 bases and J by 6 bases, and 23 bases separated the two germline ends. Per the germline V gene, CDR1 is DFQATT and CDR2 is SNEGSKA (reference sequence). The DNA of the CDR3 is TGCAGTGCTCCCCATGTTGGGGCGGTGGCAGGCGAGCAGTACTTC. It codes for CSAPHVGAVAGEQYF.

This clonotype was seen only a few times. J is TRBJ1-1 and V is TRBV7-2; 7 nucleotides align to TRBD1. The germline V gene encodes CDR1 SGHTA and CDR2 FQGNSA. The CDR3 loop spans 16 amino acids. The trim removed 5 bases at V and 0 bases at J, leaving 9 bases unmatched. This CDR3 reads CASSPNPGTVNTEAFF. The CDR3 bases are TGTGCCAGCAGCCCCAACCCCGGGACAGTGAACACTGAAGCTTTCTTT.

In this sample, this clonotype turned up a few times. The chain uses TRBV19 and TRBJ1-1, with D possibly being TRBD1 (5 bases). Germline V gene sequence: CDR1 LNHDA, CDR2 SQIVND (reference sequence). Trimming cost V 6 bases and J 6 bases, with 11 bases left between them. CDR3 length equals 12 residues. In DNA, the CDR3 is TGTGCCAGTAGATTCAGGGATTCTGAAGCTTTCTTT. Its protein is CASRFRDSEAFF.

This clonotype turned up a few times. The chain uses TRBV6-5 and TRBJ1-6; D is undetermined. V lost 0 bases and J lost 3, with 12 bases in between. CDR1 MNHEY and CDR2 SVGAGI come from the germline V gene. This CDR3 comprises 17 residues. CDR3 sequence reads: CASSYSADADYNSPLHF. CDR3 in DNA: TGTGCCAGCAGTTACTCGGCAGACGCGGACTATAATTCACCCCTCCACTTT.

CDR3 in amino acids: CASSRGPDYGYTF. CDR3 DNA: TGCGCCAGCAGCCGGGGACCGGACTATGGCTACACCTTC. The chain joins TRBV5-1 to TRBJ1-2; D possibly corresponds to TRBD1 (5 bases). V lost 4 bases to trimming and J lost 3 bases, with 10 bases between them. The germline V gene encodes CDR1 SGHRS and CDR2 YFSETQ. This CDR3 spans 13 amino acids.

This clonotype was picked up one time. The rearrangement links TRBV4-1 to TRBJ2-7, with D possibly TRBD2 on 5 matching bases. Germline CDR1 MGHRA, CDR2 YSYEKL. This CDR3 has 16 residues. CDR3 in DNA: TGCGCCAGCAGCCACCCCGGGGAGTGGGTACCCTACGAGAAGTACGTC. Translated, it gives CASSHPGEWVPYEKYV.

Many counts were recorded for this clonotype. V usage is TRBV7-3 and J usage is TRBJ2-5; D unclear. Germline V gene lookup returns CDR1 SGHTA and CDR2 FQGTGA. The CDR3 has 13 residues. V was clipped by 5 bases and J by 1 base, with 8 bases between them. DNA for the CDR3: TGTGCCAGCAGCCTACGTTCCCAAGAGACCCAGTACTTC. This encodes CASSLRSQETQYF. Full variable domain (outside the CDR3, taken from reference TRBV7-3 and TRBJ2-5): GAGVSQTPSNKVTEKGKYVELRCDPISGHTALYWYRQSLGQGPEFLIYFQGTGAADDSGLPNDRFFAVRPEGSVSTLKIQRTERGDSAVYLCASSLRSQETQYFGPGTRLLVL.